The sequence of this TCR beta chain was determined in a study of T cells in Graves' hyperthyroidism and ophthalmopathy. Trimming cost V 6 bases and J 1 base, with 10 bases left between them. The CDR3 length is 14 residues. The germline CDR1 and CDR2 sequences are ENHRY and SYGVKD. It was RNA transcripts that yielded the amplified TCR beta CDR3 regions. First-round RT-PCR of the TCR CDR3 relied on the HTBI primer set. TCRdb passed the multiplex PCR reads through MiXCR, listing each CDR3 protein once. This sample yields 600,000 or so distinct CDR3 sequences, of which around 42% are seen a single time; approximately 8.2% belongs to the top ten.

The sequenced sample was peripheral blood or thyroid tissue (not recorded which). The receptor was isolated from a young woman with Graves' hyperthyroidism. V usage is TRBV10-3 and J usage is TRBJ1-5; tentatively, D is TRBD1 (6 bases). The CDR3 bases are TGTGCCATCAGGGGGGGCAAGAGCAATCAGCCCCAGCATTTT. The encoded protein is CAIRGGKSNQPQHF.